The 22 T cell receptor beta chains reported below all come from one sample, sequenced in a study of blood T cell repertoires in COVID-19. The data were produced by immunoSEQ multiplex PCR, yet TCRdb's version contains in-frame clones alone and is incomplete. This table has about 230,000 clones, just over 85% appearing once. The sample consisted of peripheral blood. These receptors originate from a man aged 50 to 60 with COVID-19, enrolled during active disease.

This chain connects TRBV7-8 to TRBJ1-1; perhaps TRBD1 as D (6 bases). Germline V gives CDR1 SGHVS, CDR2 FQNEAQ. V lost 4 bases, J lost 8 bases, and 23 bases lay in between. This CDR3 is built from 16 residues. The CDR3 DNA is TGTGCCAGCAGCTCAATTATGGGTACAGGGAGGGAGGAAGCTTTCTTT. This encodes CASSSIMGTGREEAFF.

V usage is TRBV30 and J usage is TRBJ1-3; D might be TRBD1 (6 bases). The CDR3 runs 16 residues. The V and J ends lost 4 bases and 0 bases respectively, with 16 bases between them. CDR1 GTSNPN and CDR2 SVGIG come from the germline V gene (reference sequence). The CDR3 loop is CAWNRLGAFSGNTIYF. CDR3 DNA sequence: TGTGCCTGGAATAGGTTGGGGGCCTTCTCTGGAAACACCATATATTTT.

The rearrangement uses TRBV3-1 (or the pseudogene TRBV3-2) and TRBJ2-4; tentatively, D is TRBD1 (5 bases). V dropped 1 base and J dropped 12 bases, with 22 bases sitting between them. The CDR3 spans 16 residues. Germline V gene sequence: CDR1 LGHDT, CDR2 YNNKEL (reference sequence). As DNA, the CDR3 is TGTGCCAGCAGCCAAGCCGAAGGGGAACAGATCTGGGGTCAGTACTTC. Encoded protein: CASSQAEGEQIWGQYF.

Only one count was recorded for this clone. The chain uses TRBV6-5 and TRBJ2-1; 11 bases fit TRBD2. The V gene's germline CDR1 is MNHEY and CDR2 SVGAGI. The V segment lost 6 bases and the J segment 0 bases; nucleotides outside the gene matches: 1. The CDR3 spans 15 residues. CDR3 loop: CASRGLADSYNEQFF. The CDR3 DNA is TGTGCCAGCAGGGGACTAGCGGACTCCTACAATGAGCAGTTCTTC.

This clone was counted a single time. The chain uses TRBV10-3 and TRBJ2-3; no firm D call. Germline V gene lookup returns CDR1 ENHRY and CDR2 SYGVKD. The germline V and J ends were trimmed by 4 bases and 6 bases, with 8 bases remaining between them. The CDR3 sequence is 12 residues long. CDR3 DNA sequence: TGTGCCATCAGTGCCAGCGCGGATACGCAGTATTTT. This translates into CAISASADTQYF.

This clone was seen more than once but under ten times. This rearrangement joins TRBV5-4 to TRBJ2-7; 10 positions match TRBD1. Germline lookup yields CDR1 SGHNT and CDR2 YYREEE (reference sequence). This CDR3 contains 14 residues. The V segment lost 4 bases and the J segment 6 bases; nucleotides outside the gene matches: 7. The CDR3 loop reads CASSISGTGVEQYF. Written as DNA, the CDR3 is TGTGCCAGCAGCATCAGCGGGACAGGGGTCGAGCAGTACTTC.

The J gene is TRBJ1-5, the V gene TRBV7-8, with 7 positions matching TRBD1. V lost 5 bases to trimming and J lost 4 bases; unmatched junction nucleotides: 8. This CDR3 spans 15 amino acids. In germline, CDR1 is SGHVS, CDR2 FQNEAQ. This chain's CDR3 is CASSTDRVANQPQHF. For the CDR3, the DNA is TGTGCCAGCAGCACAGACAGGGTGGCAAATCAGCCCCAGCATTTT.

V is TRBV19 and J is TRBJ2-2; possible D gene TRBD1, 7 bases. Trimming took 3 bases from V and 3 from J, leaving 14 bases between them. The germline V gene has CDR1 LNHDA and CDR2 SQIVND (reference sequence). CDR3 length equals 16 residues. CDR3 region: CASSMRRGPDTGELFF. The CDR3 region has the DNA TGTGCCAGTAGTATGAGGAGGGGGCCTGACACCGGGGAGCTGTTTTTT.

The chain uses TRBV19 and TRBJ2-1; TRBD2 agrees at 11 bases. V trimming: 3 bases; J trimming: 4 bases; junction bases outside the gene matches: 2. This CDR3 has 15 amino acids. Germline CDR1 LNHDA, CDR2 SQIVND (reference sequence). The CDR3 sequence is CASSISSGGYNEQFF. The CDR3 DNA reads TGTGCCAGTAGTATTTCTAGCGGGGGGTACAATGAGCAGTTCTTC.

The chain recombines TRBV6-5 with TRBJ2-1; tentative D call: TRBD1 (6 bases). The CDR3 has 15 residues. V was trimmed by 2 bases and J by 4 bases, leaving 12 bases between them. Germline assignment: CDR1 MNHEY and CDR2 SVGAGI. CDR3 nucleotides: TGTGCCAGCAGTTACGAAAGGGGGAGTTACAATGAGCAGTTCTTC. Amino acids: CASSYERGSYNEQFF.

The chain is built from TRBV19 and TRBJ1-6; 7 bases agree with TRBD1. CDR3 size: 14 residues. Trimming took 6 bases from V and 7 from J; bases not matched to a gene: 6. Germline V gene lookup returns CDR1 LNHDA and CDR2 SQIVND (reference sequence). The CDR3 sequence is CASSGTEKNSPLHF. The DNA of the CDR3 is TGTGCCAGTAGCGGGACAGAAAAGAATTCACCCCTCCACTTT.

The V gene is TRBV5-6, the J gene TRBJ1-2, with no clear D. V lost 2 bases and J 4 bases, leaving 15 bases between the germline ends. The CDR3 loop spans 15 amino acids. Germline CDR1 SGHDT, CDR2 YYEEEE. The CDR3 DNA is TGTGCCAGCAGCTTTTTACAGTACCCGGCCTATGGCTACACCTTC. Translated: CASSFLQYPAYGYTF. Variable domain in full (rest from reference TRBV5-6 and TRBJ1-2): DAGVTQSPTHLIKTRGQQVTLRCSPKSGHDTVSWYQQALGQGPQFIFQYYEEEERQRGNFPDRFSGHQFPNYSSELNVNALLLGDSALYLCASSFLQYPAYGYTFGSGTRLTVV.

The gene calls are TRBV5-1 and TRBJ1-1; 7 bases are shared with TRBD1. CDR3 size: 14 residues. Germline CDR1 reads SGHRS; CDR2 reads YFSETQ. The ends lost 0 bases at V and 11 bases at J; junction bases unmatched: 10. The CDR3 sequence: CASSLGPTGSEAFF. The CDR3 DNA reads TGCGCCAGCAGCTTGGGTCCGACAGGGAGCGAGGCTTTCTTT.

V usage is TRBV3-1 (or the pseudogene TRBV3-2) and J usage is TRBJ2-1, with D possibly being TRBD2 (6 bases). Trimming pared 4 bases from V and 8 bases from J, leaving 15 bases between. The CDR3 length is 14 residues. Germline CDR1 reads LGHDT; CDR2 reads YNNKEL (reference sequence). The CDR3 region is CASSPRGIKYEQFF. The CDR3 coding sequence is TGTGCCAGCAGCCCCCGGGGGATAAAGTATGAGCAGTTCTTC.

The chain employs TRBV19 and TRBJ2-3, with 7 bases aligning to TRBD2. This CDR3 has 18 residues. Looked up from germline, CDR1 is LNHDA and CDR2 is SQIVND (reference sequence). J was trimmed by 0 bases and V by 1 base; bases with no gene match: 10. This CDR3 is CASSIAGEGGGSTDTQYF. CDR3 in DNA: TGTGCCAGTAGTATAGCGGGTGAGGGCGGGGGTAGCACAGATACGCAGTATTTT.

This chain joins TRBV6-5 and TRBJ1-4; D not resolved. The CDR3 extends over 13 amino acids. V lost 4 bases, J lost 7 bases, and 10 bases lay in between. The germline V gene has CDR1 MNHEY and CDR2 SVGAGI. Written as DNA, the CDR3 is TGTGCCAGCAGTTTGGGCGACCGTGAAAAACTGTTTTTT. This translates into CASSLGDREKLFF.

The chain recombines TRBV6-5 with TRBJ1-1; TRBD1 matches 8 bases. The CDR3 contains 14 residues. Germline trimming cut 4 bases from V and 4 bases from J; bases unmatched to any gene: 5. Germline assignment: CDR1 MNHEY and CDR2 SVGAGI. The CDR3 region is CASSSGGVGTEAFF. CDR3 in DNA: TGTGCCAGCAGTTCAGGGGGCGTTGGCACTGAAGCTTTCTTT.

The CDR3 DNA sequence: TGTGCCAGCCTACCTTGGACTAGCGGGAGGGAGAACACAGATACGCAGTATTTT. Translating it yields CASLPWTSGRENTDTQYF. The V gene is TRBV14, the J gene TRBJ2-3; 15 nucleotides align to TRBD2. This CDR3 is 18 amino acids long. The V segment lost 8 bases and the J segment 2 bases; nucleotides outside the gene matches: 11. Germline CDR1 and CDR2: SGHDN and FVKESK.

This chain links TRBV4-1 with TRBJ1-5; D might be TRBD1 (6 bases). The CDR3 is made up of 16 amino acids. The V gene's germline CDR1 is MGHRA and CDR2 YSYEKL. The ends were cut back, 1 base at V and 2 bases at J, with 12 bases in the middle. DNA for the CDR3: TGCGCCAGCAGCCAAGTTGGGGACACCGGCAATCAGCCCCAGCATTTT. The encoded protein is CASSQVGDTGNQPQHF.

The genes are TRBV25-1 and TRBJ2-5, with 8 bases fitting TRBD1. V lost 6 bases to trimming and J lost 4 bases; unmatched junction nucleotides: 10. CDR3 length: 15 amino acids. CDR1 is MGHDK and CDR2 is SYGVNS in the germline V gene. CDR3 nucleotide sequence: TGTGCCAGCAGCGCCAGACAGGGGACGGGAGAGACCCAGTACTTC. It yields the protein CASSARQGTGETQYF.

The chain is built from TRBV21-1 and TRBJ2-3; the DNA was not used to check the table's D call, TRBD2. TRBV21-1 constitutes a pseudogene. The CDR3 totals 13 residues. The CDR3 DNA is TGTGCCATGGTCCGCGGGAGCGCAGATACGCAGTATTTT. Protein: CAMVRGSADTQYF.

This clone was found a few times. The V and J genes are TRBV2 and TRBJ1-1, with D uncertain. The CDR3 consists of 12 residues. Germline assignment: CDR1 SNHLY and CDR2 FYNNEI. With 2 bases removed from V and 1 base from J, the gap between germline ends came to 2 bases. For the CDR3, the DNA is TGTGCCAGCAGTGAACAGAACACTGAAGCTTTCTTT. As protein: CASSEQNTEAFF.